Each of the 9 T cell receptor beta chains below was sequenced from the same sample in a study of T-cell memory formation after mild COVID-19. Via MiXCR, TCRdb re-called the 5' RACE reads, giving one row per CDR3 protein. The sample includes around 340,000 distinct CDR3 sequences, around an eighth of them seen just once. The sequenced sample consisted of PBMCs or a T cell subset sorted from them (not recorded which). These receptors all come from a man aged 18 to 35 who had mild COVID-19 (a few samples of this study predate the infection). Cell type and time point are not known.

This chain joins TRBV7-9 and TRBJ2-3, with D perhaps being TRBD1 or TRBD2 (5 bases each). This CDR3 is built from 15 residues. Germline V CDR1 and CDR2: SEHNR, FQNEAQ (reference sequence). V was trimmed by 4 bases and J by 6 bases, leaving 17 bases between them. The CDR3 DNA reads as TGTGCCAGCAGCTGCGCCGGGGCCGTTTGCGATACGCAGTATTTT. It specifies CASSCAGAVCDTQYF.

There are a few counts of this clonotype. The genes are TRBV7-2 and TRBJ2-3; TRBD1 matches 8 bases. V lost 1 base and J lost 4; bases outside the gene matches: 4. Germline values: CDR1 SGHTA, CDR2 FQGNSA. CDR3 length: 15 amino acids. CDR3 in amino acids: CASSLEAGGSDTQYF. The CDR3 DNA is TGTGCCAGCAGCTTAGAGGCAGGGGGCTCAGATACGCAGTATTTT.

There are a few counts of this clonotype. The rearrangement uses TRBV4-1 and TRBJ1-5, with a tentative D call TRBD1 (5 bases). The CDR3 extends over 15 amino acids. Germline values: CDR1 MGHRA, CDR2 YSYEKL. Trimming stripped 6 bases from V and 4 bases from J, with 16 bases between. The CDR3 is CASSSGRFGNQPQHF. Written as DNA, the CDR3 is TGCGCCAGCAGTTCAGGGCGATTCGGGAATCAGCCCCAGCATTTT.

This clonotype was detected a few times. The genes are TRBV6-5 and TRBJ2-7, with 9 nucleotides matching TRBD1. The CDR3 has 15 amino acids. The junction had 10 bases not matched to a gene; V was cut back by 5 bases and J by 5 bases. Germline-derived CDR1 and CDR2 are MNHEY and SVGAGI. CDR3 in amino acids: CASSREQGALNEQYF. CDR3 coding DNA: TGTGCCAGCAGTCGAGAACAGGGGGCGTTGAACGAGCAGTACTTC.

This clonotype showed up just a few times. The chain recombines TRBV7-2 with TRBJ2-7; D perhaps matches TRBD2 (6 bases). The V gene's germline CDR1 is SGHTA and CDR2 FQGNSA. The CDR3 has 15 residues. V was clipped by 5 bases and J by 3 bases, with 17 bases between them. The CDR3 is CASSSDAGRSYEQYF. The CDR3 DNA reads TGTGCCAGCAGCAGCGACGCGGGACGGAGCTACGAGCAGTACTTC.

This clonotype was counted ten times or more. V is TRBV12-3 or TRBV12-4 and J is TRBJ1-2; weak D call: TRBD1 (6 bases). The length of the CDR3 is 15 residues. V lost 6 bases and J lost 14, with 28 bases in between. Written as DNA, the CDR3 is TGTGCCAGCAGCCGCATAACAAAGGGGGGCAGAAAGGGGACCTTC. It encodes CASSRITKGGRKGTF.

This clonotype turned up a few times. The V and J genes are TRBV4-3 and TRBJ1-1; TRBD1 agrees at 7 bases. Germline CDR1 and CDR2: LGHNA and YSLEER. CDR3 length: 18 amino acids. The V and J ends lost 0 bases and 0 bases, in that order; junction bases with no gene match: 10. CDR3 residues: CASSQDMPGQRLNTEAFF. The CDR3 bases are TGCGCCAGCAGCCAAGATATGCCGGGACAGCGCTTGAACACTGAAGCTTTCTTT.

The chain is built from TRBV4-2 and TRBJ1-4; D may be TRBD1 (5 bases). The germline gives CDR1 LGHNA, CDR2 YNFKEQ. Trimming pared 0 bases from V and 7 bases from J, leaving 12 bases between. The CDR3 extends over 15 amino acids. CDR3 DNA sequence: TGTGCCAGCAGCCAAGATAGGCAGGGCGGTGAAAAACTGTTTTTT. It yields the protein CASSQDRQGGEKLFF.

This clonotype was observed at least ten times. This chain uses TRBV5-1 with TRBJ2-7; D ambiguous. The CDR3 is 15 residues long. Trimming stripped 2 bases from V and 1 base from J, with 13 bases between. CDR1 SGHRS and CDR2 YFSETQ come from the germline V gene. The CDR3 bases are TGCGCCAGCAGCTTACGGCTCGACCCGTCCTACGAGCAGTACGTC. Amino acid sequence: CASSLRLDPSYEQYV.